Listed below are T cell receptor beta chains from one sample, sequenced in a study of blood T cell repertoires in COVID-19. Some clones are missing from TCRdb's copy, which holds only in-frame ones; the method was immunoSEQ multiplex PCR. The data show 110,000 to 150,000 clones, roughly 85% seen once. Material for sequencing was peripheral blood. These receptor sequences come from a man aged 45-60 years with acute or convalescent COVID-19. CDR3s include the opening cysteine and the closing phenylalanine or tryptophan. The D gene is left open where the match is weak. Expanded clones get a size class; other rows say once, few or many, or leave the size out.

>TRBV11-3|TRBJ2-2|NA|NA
CASIPFANTGELFF
TGTGCCAGCATCCCCTTCGCGAACACCGGGGAGCTGTTTTTT
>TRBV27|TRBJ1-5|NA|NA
CASRSGFSNQPQHF
TGTGCCAGCCGGTCGGGTTTTAGCAATCAGCCCCAGCATTTT
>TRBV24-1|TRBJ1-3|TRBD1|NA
CATSDFPHGQGEDLWGNTIYF
TGTGCCACCAGTGATTTCCCTCACGGACAGGGTGAAGACCTCTGGGGAAACACCATATATTTT
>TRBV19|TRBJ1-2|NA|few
CASTPTAGYGYTF
TGTGCCAGTACCCCGACAGCAGGCTATGGCTACACCTTC
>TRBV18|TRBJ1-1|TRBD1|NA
CASSPSGGGTEAFF
TGTGCCAGCTCACCGTCAGGGGGCGGCACTGAAGCTTTCTTT
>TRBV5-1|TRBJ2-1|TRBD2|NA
CASSATGLAGLNEQFF
TGCGCCAGCAGCGCCACGGGACTAGCGGGCCTAAATGAGCAGTTCTTC
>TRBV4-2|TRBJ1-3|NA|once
CASSPGVNTIYF
TGTGCCAGCAGCCCGGGAGTAAACACCATATATTTT
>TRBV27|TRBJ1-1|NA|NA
CASSSTSSGTEAFF
TGTGCCAGCAGTTCCACTTCCTCCGGGACAGAAGCTTTCTTT
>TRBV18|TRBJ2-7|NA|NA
CASSPRAGSSYEQYF
TGTGCCAGCTCACCCCGGGCGGGGAGCTCCTACGAGCAGTACTTC
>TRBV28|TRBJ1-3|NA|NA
CASSSGHGRGHTIYF
TGTGCCAGCAGTAGCGGACACGGGCGGGGACACACCATATATTTT
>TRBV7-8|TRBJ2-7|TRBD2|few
CASSLGGRAKSYEQYF
TGTGCCAGCAGCTTGGGCGGGAGGGCCAAGTCCTACGAGCAGTACTTC
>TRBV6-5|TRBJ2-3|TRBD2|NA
CASSYSSGASDTQYF
TGTGCCAGCAGTTACTCGAGCGGGGCGTCAGATACGCAGTATTTT
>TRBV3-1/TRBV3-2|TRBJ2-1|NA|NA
CASYDWVRNEQFF
TGTGCCAGCTATGACTGGGTACGCAATGAGCAGTTCTTC
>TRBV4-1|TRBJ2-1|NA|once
CASSQDGPRQISYNEQFF
TGCGCCAGCAGCCAAGATGGTCCCAGACAGATCTCCTACAATGAGCAGTTCTTC
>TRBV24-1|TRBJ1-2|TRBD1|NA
CATSQGQGSGYTF
TGTGCCACCAGTCAAGGACAGGGGTCTGGCTACACCTTC
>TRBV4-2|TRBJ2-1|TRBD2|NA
CASSQDRTSGDEQFF
TGTGCCAGCAGCCAAGATAGGACTAGCGGGGATGAGCAGTTCTTC
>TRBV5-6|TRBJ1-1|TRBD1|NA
CASSYGTGGTEAFF
TGTGCCAGCAGCTACGGGACAGGGGGCACTGAAGCTTTCTTT
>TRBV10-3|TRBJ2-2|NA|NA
CAIRVQGRTGELFF
TGTGCCATCAGGGTCCAGGGCCGGACCGGGGAGCTGTTTTTT
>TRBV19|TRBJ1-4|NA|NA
CASRTGLGEKLFF
TGTGCCAGTAGGACAGGACTCGGGGAAAAACTGTTTTTT
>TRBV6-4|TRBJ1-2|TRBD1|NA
CASRPQGAGVEGYTF
TGTGCCAGCAGGCCACAGGGGGCTGGGGTGGAAGGCTACACCTTC
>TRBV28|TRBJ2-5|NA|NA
CASSQPGAGGTQYF
TGTGCCAGCAGTCAGCCGGGAGCAGGGGGGACCCAGTACTTC
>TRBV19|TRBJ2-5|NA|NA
CASSMSSQETQYF
TGTGCCAGTAGTATGTCCAGTCAAGAGACCCAGTACTTC
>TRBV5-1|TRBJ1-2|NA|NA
CASSPRTANYGYTF
TGCGCCAGCAGCCCCCGGACAGCTAACTATGGCTACACCTTC
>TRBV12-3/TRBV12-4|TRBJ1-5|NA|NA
CATRGGAGQPQHF
TGTGCCACTAGGGGAGGGGCGGGGCAGCCCCAGCATTTT
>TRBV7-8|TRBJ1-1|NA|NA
CASSLGSAGNTEAFF
TGTGCCAGCAGCTTAGGCTCGGCGGGGAACACTGAAGCTTTCTTT
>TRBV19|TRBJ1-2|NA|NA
CASSSGVGYGYTF
TGTGCCAGTAGTTCCGGGGTGGGCTATGGCTACACCTTC
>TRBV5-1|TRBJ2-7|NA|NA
CASTLEGAYEQYF
TGCGCCAGCACATTGGAGGGAGCCTACGAGCAGTACTTC
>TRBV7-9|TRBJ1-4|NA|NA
CASSLEQSEKLFF
TGTGCCAGCAGCTTAGAACAGTCTGAAAAACTGTTTTTT
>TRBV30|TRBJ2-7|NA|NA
CAWRYGLSSYEQYF
TGTGCCTGGAGATATGGGCTGAGCTCCTACGAGCAGTACTTC
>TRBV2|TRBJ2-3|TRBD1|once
CASSRDRGLADTQYF
TGTGCCAGCAGCCGGGACAGGGGGCTGGCAGATACGCAGTATTTT
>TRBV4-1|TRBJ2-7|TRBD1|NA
CASSPLGQGVYEQYF
TGCGCCAGCAGCCCACTGGGACAGGGGGTATACGAGCAGTACTTC
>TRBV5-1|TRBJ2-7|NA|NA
CASSFSGGEQYF
TGCGCCAGCAGCTTTAGCGGCGGCGAGCAGTACTTC
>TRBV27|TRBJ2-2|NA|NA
CASSPPLRPPLPGELFF
TGTGCCAGCAGTCCACCTCTGAGGCCTCCCCTCCCCGGGGAGCTGTTTTTT
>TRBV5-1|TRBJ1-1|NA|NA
CASTPTTGLNTEAFF
TGCGCCAGCACGCCAACAACAGGGCTGAACACTGAAGCTTTCTTT
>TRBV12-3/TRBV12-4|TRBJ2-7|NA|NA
CASSFAGSYEQYF
TGTGCCAGCAGTTTTGCAGGCTCCTACGAGCAGTACTTC
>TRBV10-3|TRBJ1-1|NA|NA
CATRTEGNTEAFF
TGTGCCACGAGGACAGAGGGCAACACTGAAGCTTTCTTT
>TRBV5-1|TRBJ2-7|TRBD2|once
CASSSNLAGGQDEQYF
TGCGCCAGCAGCTCCAACTTAGCGGGAGGTCAGGACGAGCAGTACTTC
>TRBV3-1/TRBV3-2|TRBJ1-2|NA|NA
CASSQDTGNYGYTF
TGTGCCAGCAGCCAAGATACAGGGAATTATGGCTACACCTTC
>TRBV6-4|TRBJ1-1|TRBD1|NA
CASRLTGETEAFF
TGTGCCAGCAGACTGACAGGGGAGACTGAAGCTTTCTTT
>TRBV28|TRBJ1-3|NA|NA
CASSFRGRRNTIYF
TGTGCCAGCAGTTTCAGGGGCCGGAGAAACACCATATATTTT
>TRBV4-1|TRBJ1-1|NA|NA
CASSQRPGTLNTEAFF
TGCGCCAGCAGCCAACGTCCCGGGACATTGAACACTGAAGCTTTCTTT
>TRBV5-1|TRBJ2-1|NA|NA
CASRATGYEQFF
TGCGCCAGCAGAGCTACAGGGTACGAGCAGTTCTTC
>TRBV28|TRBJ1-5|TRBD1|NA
CASSPVGQGIYNQPQHF
TGTGCCAGCAGCCCCGTAGGACAGGGGATTTACAATCAGCCCCAGCATTTT
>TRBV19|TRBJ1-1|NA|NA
CASSIDPGGGTEAFF
TGTGCCAGTAGTATAGATCCGGGGGGAGGCACTGAAGCTTTCTTT
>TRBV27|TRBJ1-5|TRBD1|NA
CASSFSRGRAQPQHF
TGTGCCAGCAGTTTCTCCAGGGGGCGAGCTCAGCCCCAGCATTTT
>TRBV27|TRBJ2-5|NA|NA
CASSLIGLQETQYF
TGTGCCAGCAGTTTAATCGGTCTTCAAGAGACCCAGTACTTC
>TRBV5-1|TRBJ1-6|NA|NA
CASSLELRQGGSPLHF
TGCGCCAGCAGCTTGGAGTTGCGGCAGGGAGGATCACCCCTCCACTTT
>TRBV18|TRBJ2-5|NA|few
CASSPKGVVFQETQYF
TGTGCCAGCTCACCCAAGGGGGTGGTATTCCAAGAGACCCAGTACTTC